This TCR beta chain came from a study of blood T cell repertoires in COVID-19. As for the study in general: Both acute and convalescent COVID-19 samples were obtained from the United States, Italy and Spain. Sample material is recorded as cDNA or gDNA derived from T cells, B-cell-depleted T cells, or PBMCs.

V lost 4 bases to trimming and J lost 4 bases; unmatched junction nucleotides: 2. Germline CDR1 and CDR2: GTSNPN and SVGIG (reference sequence). The CDR3 totals 12 residues. Authors' processing steps: Reference gene primers were amplified, and this amplification served to estimate nucleated cell counts. Repertoires were generated with immunoSEQ multiplex PCR, while TCRdb's copy carries only in-frame clones and drops some. D and trimming were read from the DNA, whereas the V and J calls and clone size are those reported in that table. The data show around 100,000 clones, roughly 91% seen once. In this sample, this clone turned up a few times.

This chain links TRBV30 with TRBJ1-1; 8 bases align to TRBD1. The TCR originated in a woman older than 75 with acute or convalescent COVID-19. Sequencing was carried out using peripheral blood. The CDR3 spells CAWNGQGTEAFF. As DNA, the CDR3 is TGTGCCTGGAACGGACAGGGCACTGAAGCTTTCTTT.